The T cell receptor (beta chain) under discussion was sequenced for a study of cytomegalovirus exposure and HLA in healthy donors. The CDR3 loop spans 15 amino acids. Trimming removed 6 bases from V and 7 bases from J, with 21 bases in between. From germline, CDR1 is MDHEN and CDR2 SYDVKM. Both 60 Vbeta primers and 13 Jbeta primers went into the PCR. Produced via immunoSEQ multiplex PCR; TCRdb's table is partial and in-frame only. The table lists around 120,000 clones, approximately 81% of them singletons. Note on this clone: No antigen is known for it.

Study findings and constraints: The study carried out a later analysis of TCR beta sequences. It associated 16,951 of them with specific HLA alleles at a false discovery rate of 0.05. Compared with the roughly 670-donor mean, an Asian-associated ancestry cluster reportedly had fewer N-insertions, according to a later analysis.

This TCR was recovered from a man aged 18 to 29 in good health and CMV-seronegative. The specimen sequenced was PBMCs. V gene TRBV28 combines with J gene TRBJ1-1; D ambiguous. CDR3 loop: CASSPGGVKLSEAFF. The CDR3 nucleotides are TGTGCCAGCAGCCCAGGAGGAGTTAAGCTGAGTGAAGCTTTCTTT.